This T cell receptor (beta chain) was retrieved from a study of blood T cell repertoires in COVID-19. Study details: The samples span acute and convalescent COVID-19 from the United States, Italy and Spain. The cDNA or gDNA used as material had been derived from T cells, B-cell-depleted T cells, or PBMCs.

This clone was counted a single time. The V and J ends lost 2 bases and 7 bases respectively, with 12 bases between them. The CDR3 loop spans 13 amino acids. From germline, CDR1 is SGHRS and CDR2 YFSETQ. Original processing notes: Researchers report that nucleated cell counts were estimated from reference gene primer amplification. Clones were read by immunoSEQ multiplex PCR, and TCRdb kept only the in-frame ones, dropping some. The V and J calls and clone size were taken over from that table, and D and trimming were inferred from the DNA. The table records about 88,000 clones, 70% to 85% of them present only once.

Sequenced material: peripheral blood. The receptor was derived from a woman aged 55 to 70 in a cohort sampled during active or convalescent COVID-19. The chain has TRBV5-1 and TRBJ1-1; D is undetermined. The CDR3 coding sequence is TGCGCCAGCAGCTTTACGGTGGTAAGTGAAGCTTTCTTT. Translated: CASSFTVVSEAFF.